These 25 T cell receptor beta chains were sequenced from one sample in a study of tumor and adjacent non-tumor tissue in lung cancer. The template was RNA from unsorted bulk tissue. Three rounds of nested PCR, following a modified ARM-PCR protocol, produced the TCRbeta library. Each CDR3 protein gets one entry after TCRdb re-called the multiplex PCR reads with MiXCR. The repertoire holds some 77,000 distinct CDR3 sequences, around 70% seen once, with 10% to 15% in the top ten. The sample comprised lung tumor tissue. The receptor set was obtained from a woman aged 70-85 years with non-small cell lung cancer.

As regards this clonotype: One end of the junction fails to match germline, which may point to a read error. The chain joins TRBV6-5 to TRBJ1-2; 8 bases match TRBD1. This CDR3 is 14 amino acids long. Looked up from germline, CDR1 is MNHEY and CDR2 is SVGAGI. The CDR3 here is CVSSEEGQVYGYTF. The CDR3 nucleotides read TGTGTCAGCAGCGAGGAGGGACAGGTCTATGGCTACACCTTC.

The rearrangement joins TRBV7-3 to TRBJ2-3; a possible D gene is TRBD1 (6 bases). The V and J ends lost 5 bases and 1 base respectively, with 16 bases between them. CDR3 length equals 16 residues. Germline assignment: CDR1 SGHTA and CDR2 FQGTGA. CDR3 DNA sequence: TGTGCCAGCAGCGAACTACAGGGTAGGGGCACAGATACGCAGTATTTT. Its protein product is CASSELQGRGTDTQYF.

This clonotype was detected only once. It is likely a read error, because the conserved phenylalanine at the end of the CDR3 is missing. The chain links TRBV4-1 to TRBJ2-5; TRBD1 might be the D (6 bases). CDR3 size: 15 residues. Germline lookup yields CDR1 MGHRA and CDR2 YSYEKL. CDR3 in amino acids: CASGHTWTVQETQYY. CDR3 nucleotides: TGCGCCAGCGGCCATACGTGGACAGTACAAGAGACCCAGTACTAC.

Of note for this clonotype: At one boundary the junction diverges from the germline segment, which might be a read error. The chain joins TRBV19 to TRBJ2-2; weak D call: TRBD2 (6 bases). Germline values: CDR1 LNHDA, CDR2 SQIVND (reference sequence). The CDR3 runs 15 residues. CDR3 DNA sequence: TGTGCCAGTAGTATGAGAGGCGGGAACACCGGGGAGCTGCTTTTT. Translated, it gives CASSMRGGNTGELLF.

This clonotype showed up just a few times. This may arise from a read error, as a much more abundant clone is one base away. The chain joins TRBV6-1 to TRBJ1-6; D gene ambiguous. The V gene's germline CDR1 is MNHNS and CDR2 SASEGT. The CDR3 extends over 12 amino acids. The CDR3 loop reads CARSDGSSPLHF. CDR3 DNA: TGTGCCAGGAGTGACGGTAGTTCCCCCCTCCACTTT.

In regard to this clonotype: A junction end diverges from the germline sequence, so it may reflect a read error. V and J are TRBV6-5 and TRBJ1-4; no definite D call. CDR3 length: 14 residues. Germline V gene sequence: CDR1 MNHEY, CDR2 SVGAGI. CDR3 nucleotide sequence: TGTGCCAGCAGTTACTTCCGGCGGGATGAAAGACTGTTTTTT. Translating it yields CASSYFRRDERLFF.

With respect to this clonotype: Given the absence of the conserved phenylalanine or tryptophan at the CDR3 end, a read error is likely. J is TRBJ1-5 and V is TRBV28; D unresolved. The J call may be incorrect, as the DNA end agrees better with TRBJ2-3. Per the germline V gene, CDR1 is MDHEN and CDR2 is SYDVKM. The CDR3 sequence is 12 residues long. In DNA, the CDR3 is TGTGCCAGCAAGAGAAGCAATCAGCCCCAGTATTCT. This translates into CASKRSNQPQYS.

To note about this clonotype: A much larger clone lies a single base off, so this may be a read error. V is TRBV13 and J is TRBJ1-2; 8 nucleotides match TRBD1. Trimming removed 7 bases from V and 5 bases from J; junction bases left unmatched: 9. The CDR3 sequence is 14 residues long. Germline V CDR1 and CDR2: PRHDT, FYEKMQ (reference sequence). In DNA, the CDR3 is TGTGCCAGCACCATCTGGGACAGGACTTATGGCTACACCTTC. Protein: CASTIWDRTYGYTF.

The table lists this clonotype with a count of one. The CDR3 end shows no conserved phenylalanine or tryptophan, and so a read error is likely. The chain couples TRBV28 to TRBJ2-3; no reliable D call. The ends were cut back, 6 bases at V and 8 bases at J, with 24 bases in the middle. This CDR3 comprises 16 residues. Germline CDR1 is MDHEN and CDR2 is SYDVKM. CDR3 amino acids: CASSRNRRARPGTQYS. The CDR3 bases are TGTGCCAGCAGCCGAAATAGGAGAGCCCGCCCAGGTACGCAGTATTCT.

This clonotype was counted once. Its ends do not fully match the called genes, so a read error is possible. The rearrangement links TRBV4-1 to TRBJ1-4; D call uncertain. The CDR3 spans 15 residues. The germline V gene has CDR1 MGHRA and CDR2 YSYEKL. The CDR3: CASSQNPRPNERLFF. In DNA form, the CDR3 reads TGCGCCAGCAGCCAAAATCCCAGGCCTAATGAAAGACTGTTTTTT.

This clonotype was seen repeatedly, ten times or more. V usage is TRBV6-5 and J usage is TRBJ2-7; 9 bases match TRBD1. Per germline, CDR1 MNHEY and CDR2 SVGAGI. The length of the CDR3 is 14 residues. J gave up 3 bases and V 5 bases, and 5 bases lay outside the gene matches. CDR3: CASSPGTGNYEQYF. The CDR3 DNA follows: TGTGCCAGCAGTCCCGGGACAGGGAACTACGAGCAGTACTTC.

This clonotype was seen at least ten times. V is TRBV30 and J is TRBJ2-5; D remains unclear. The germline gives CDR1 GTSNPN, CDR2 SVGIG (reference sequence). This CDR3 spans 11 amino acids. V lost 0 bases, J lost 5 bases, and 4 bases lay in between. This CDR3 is CAWSVQETQYF. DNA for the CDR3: TGTGCCTGGAGTGTACAGGAGACCCAGTACTTC.

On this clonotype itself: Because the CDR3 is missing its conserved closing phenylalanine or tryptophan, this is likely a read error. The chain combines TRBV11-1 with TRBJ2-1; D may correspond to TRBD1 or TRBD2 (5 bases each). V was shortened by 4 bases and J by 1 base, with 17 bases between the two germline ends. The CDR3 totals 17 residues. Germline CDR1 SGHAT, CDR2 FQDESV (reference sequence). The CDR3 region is CASSSHLTGGSYNEQFS. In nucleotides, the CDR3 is TGTGCCAGCAGCTCCCACTTAACAGGAGGTTCCTACAATGAGCAGTTCTCC.

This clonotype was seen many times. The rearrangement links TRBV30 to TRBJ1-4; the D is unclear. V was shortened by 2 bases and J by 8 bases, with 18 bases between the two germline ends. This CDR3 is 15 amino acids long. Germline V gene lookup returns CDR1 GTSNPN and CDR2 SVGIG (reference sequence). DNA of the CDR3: TGTGCCTGGAGTTATGGATATGGGGATTCCGAAAAACTGTTTTTT. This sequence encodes CAWSYGYGDSEKLFF. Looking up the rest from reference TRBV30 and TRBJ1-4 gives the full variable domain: SQTIHQWPATLVQPVGSPLSLECTVEGTSNPNLYWYRQAAGRGLQLLFYSVGIGQISSEVPQNLSASRPQDRQFILSSKKLLLSDSGFYLCAWSYGYGDSEKLFFGSGTQLSVL.

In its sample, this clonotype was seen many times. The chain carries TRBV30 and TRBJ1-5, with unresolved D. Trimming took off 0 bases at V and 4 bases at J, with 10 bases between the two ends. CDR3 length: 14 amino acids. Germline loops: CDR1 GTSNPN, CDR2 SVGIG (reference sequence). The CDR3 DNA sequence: TGTGCCTGGAGTGTACGGGATCGGAATCAGCCCCAGCATTTT. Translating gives CAWSVRDRNQPQHF.

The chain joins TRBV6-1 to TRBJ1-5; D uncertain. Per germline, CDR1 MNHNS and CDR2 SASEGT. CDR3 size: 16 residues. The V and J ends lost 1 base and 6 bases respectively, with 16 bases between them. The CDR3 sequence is CASSEVSTRAVQPQHF. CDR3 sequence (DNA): TGTGCCAGCAGTGAAGTCAGTACAAGGGCGGTTCAGCCCCAGCATTTT.

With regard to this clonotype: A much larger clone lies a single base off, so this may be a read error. CDR3 nucleotide sequence: TGTGCCAGCAGATCGTCACCACGGGATAACACTGAAGCTTTCTTT. Translated, it gives CASRSSPRDNTEAFF. The chain employs TRBV6-4 and TRBJ1-1, with no clear D. The length of the CDR3 is 15 residues. Trimming left V 6 bases short and J 2 bases short, with 16 bases between. CDR1 MRHNA and CDR2 SNTAGT come from the germline V gene.

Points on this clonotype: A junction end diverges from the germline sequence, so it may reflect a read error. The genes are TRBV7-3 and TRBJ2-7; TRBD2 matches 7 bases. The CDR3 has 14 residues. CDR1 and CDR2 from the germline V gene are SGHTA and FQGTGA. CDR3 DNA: TGTACCAGCAGCTTATCTAGCGGACCCTATGAGCAGTACTTC. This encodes CTSSLSSGPYEQYF. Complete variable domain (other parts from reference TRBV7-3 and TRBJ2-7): GAGVSQTPSNKVTEKGKYVELRCDPISGHTALYWYRQSLGQGPEFLIYFQGTGAADDSGLPNDRFFAVRPEGSVSTLKIQRTERGDSAVYLCTSSLSSGPYEQYFGPGTRLTVT.

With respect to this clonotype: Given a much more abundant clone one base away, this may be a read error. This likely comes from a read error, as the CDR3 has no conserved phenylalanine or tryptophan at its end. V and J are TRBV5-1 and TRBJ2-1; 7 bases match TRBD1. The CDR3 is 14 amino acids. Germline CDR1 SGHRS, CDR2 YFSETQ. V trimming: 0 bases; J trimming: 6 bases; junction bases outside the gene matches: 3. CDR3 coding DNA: TGCGCCAGCAGCTTGGGACAGGGAATCAATGAGCAGTTCATC. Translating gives CASSLGQGINEQFI.

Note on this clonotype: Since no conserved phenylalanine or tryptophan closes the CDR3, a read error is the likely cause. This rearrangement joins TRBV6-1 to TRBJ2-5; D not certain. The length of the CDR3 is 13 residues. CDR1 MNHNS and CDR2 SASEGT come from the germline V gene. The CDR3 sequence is CASSDRQQEIQYL. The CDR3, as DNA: TGTGCCAGCAGTGATAGGCAGCAAGAGATCCAGTACTTA.

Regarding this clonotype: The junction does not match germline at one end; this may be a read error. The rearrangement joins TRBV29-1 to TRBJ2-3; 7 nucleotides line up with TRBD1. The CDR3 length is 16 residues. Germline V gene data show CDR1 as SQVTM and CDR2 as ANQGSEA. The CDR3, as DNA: TGCAGCGTCATTGGGGACAGATCCGCCGTCACAGGTACGCAGTATTTT. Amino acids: CSVIGDRSAVTGTQYF.

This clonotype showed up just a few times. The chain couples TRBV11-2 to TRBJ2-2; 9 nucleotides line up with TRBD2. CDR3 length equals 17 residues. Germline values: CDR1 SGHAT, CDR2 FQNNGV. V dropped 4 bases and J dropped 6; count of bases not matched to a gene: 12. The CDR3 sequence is CASSSSGGTFLAGELFF. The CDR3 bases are TGTGCCAGCAGCTCGAGCGGGGGGACCTTCTTAGCCGGGGAGCTGTTTTTT.

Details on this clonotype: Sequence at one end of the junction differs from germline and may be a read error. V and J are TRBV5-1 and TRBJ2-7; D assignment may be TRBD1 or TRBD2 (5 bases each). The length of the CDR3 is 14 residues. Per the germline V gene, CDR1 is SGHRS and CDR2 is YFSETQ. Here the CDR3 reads CASSLGGASYEHYF. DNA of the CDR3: TGCGCCAGCAGCTTGGGAGGGGCCTCCTACGAGCATTACTTC. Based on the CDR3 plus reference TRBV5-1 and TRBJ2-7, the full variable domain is KAGVTQTPRYLIKTRGQQVTLSCSPISGHRSVSWYQQTPGQGLQFLFEYFSETQRNKGNFPGRFSGRQFSNSRSEMNVSTLELGDSALYLCASSLGGASYEHYFGPGTRLTVT.

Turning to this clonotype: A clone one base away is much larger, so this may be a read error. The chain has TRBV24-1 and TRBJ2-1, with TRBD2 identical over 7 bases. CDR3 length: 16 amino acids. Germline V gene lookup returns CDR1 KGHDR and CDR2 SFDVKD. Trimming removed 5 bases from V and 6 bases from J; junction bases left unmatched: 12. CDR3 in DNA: TGTGCCACCAGTGGTCCCTTGAGCGGGATACGCAATGAGCAGTTCTTC. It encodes CATSGPLSGIRNEQFF.

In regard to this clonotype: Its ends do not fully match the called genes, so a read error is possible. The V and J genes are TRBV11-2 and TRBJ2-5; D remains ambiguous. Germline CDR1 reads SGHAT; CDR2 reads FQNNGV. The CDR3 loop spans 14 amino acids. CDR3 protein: CTSSPWVSRETHYF. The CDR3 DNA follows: TGTACCAGCAGCCCCTGGGTTTCGAGAGAGACCCACTACTTC.